This TCR beta chain was captured by sequencing in a study of cytomegalovirus exposure and HLA in healthy donors. This clone was counted a few times. Its antigen is not identified. Study-level findings and limits: Overall, approximately 150 TCR beta chains were annotated as cytomegalovirus-associated. Diagnosis of cytomegalovirus status made by the classifier reportedly showed high specificity and sensitivity.

PCR employed 60 Vbeta and 13 Jbeta primers. Only in-frame clones appear in the TCRdb table, and some are missing; sequencing was by immunoSEQ multiplex PCR. Of under 150,000 clones detected, about 84% appear once; the ten largest clones hold around 2.5%. The sample consisted of PBMCs. The sequence derives from a man aged 45-60 years in good health and CMV-seronegative.

CDR3 DNA: TGTGCCAGCAGTGAACAGGCAGCCAATTCCTACGAGCAGTACTTC. This gives the protein CASSEQAANSYEQYF. The genes are TRBV6-1 and TRBJ2-7; D not resolved. The CDR3 loop spans 15 amino acids. Trimming removed 2 bases from V and 1 base from J, with 12 bases in between. CDR1 MNHNS and CDR2 SASEGT come from the germline V gene.